This is a list of T cell receptor beta chains from one sample in a study of shared clonotypes between healthy human individuals. Repertoires were generated with immunoSEQ multiplex PCR, while TCRdb's copy carries only in-frame clones and drops some. The sample has over 1.5 million clones, 95% to 99% seen once; the top ten hold about 0.42%. The sample taken for sequencing was naive CD4+ T cells sorted from blood. The receptor source for this set is a man aged 25 to 45 in good health. CDR3s include the opening cysteine and the closing phenylalanine or tryptophan. Each record gives: clone size, D gene, J gene, V gene, CDR3 DNA, CDR3 protein. A D gene is named only where the DNA matches it firmly. Clone size appears in some rows only: once, few, many, or a class for an expanded clone.

size: -; D: TRBD2; J: TRBJ2-7; V: TRBV30; DNA: TGTGCCTGGAGTCCCCTTGGCGGGGGGGGTGGAGAGCAGTACTTC; CDR3: CAWSPLGGGGGEQYF
size: -; D: TRBD2; J: TRBJ2-1; V: TRBV11-2; DNA: TGTGCCAGCAGCCGAAGCGGACTAGCTACCGATGAGCAGTTCTTC; CDR3: CASSRSGLATDEQFF
size: -; D: -; J: TRBJ2-3; V: TRBV7-3; DNA: TGTGCCAGCAGCTTTATACCCGGCGACGGCACAGATACGCAGTATTTT; CDR3: CASSFIPGDGTDTQYF
size: -; D: -; J: TRBJ1-1; V: TRBV6-5; DNA: TGTGCCAGCAGTCAGGGCTCTGAAGCTTTCTTT; CDR3: CASSQGSEAFF
size: once; D: -; J: TRBJ1-1; V: TRBV20-1; DNA: TGCAGTGCTAGAGACCTAGGTGAAGCTTTCTTT; CDR3: CSARDLGEAFF
size: -; D: -; J: TRBJ2-1; V: TRBV6-6; DNA: TGTGGCACTGCCGGGGAGGAGGGTGAGCAGTTCTTC; CDR3: CGTAGEEGEQFF
size: -; D: -; J: TRBJ2-1; V: TRBV29-1; DNA: TGCAGCGTCCCCTCGGCGGGATGGGGTTTGGCCTACAATGAGCAGTTCTTC; CDR3: CSVPSAGWGLAYNEQFF
size: -; D: TRBD1; J: TRBJ2-2; V: TRBV29-1; DNA: TGCAGCGTTGAACCCGGGACAGGGGTTACCGGGGAGCTGTTTTTT; CDR3: CSVEPGTGVTGELFF
size: -; D: -; J: TRBJ1-1; V: TRBV7-2; DNA: TGTGCCAGCAGCTTCGGGGATACTGAAGCTTTCTTT; CDR3: CASSFGDTEAFF
size: -; D: TRBD1; J: TRBJ2-7; V: TRBV19; DNA: TGTGCCAGTAGTGTATCCGGGACAGTCTACGAGCAGTACTTC; CDR3: CASSVSGTVYEQYF
size: once; D: -; J: TRBJ1-2; V: TRBV30; DNA: TGTGCCTGGAGTGTACTAACCCCCCAAGGCTACACCTTC; CDR3: CAWSVLTPQGYTF
size: -; D: TRBD2; J: TRBJ2-5; V: TRBV28; DNA: TGTGCCAGCAGCCCCCCAGCGGGGGGTTCTAGGACCCAGTACTTC; CDR3: CASSPPAGGSRTQYF
size: -; D: -; J: TRBJ2-3; V: TRBV29-1; DNA: TGCAGCGTCCGACTGGGGACTAGCACAGATACGCAGTATTTT; CDR3: CSVRLGTSTDTQYF
size: -; D: -; J: TRBJ2-5; V: TRBV4-1; DNA: TGCGCCAGCAGCCAAACGGTGGTAGAGACCCAGTACTTC; CDR3: CASSQTVVETQYF
size: -; D: -; J: TRBJ2-7; V: TRBV10-2; DNA: TGCGCCAGCATAGACAGCGCGAACTACGAGCAGTACTTC; CDR3: CASIDSANYEQYF
size: -; D: -; J: TRBJ2-7; V: TRBV5-1; DNA: TGCGCCAGCAGCTTACAGGGTTGGGGCCCGGACGAGCAGTACTTC; CDR3: CASSLQGWGPDEQYF
size: -; D: -; J: TRBJ1-4; V: TRBV5-1; DNA: TGCGCCAGCAGCTTAAGTGGCAGGAGAGATGAAAAACTGTTTTTT; CDR3: CASSLSGRRDEKLFF
size: -; D: -; J: TRBJ1-1; V: TRBV25-1; DNA: TGTGCCAGCAGTCCGGGGGTAGGAACTGAAGCTTTCTTT; CDR3: CASSPGVGTEAFF
size: -; D: TRBD2; J: TRBJ2-3; V: TRBV29-1; DNA: TGCAGCGTACTAGGCGGGAGCGTTACAGATACGCAGTATTTT; CDR3: CSVLGGSVTDTQYF
size: once; D: -; J: TRBJ1-5; V: TRBV5-1; DNA: TGCGCCAGCAGCTTGGAAGCCGGGGGCAATCAGCCCCAGCATTTT; CDR3: CASSLEAGGNQPQHF
size: -; D: -; J: TRBJ2-5; V: TRBV5-1; DNA: TGCGCCAGCAGCCCCAGGGGTGGAGAGACCCAGTACTTC; CDR3: CASSPRGGETQYF
size: -; D: TRBD1; J: TRBJ1-4; V: TRBV7-9; DNA: TGTGCCAGCAGCCCCGGGGACAGAGTTAATGAAAAACTGTTTTTT; CDR3: CASSPGDRVNEKLFF
size: -; D: -; J: TRBJ2-5; V: TRBV5-8; DNA: TGTGCCAGCAGCGGCGGGATCCAAGAGACCCAGTACTTC; CDR3: CASSGGIQETQYF
size: -; D: -; J: TRBJ1-5; V: TRBV2; DNA: TGTGCCAGCAGTGCAGGTAGCAATCAGCCCCAGCATTTT; CDR3: CASSAGSNQPQHF
size: once; D: TRBD1; J: TRBJ2-7; V: TRBV7-9; DNA: TGTGCCAGCAGACGAACAGGGGGCCCCTACGAGCAGTACTTC; CDR3: CASRRTGGPYEQYF
size: -; D: TRBD1; J: TRBJ2-4; V: TRBV5-1; DNA: TGCGCCAGCAGCTTGGAGACAGGGACCGAGTACTTC; CDR3: CASSLETGTEYF
size: -; D: -; J: TRBJ2-2; V: TRBV6-5; DNA: TGTGCCAGCCGCCGCGAACATGTTGCCGGGGAGCTGTTTTTT; CDR3: CASRREHVAGELFF
size: -; D: -; J: TRBJ2-1; V: TRBV4-2; DNA: TGTGCCAGCAGCCAAGACCCAGGGTTGGGAATGGAGGGTGAGCAGTTCTTC; CDR3: CASSQDPGLGMEGEQFF
size: once; D: -; J: TRBJ2-7; V: TRBV5-1; DNA: TGCGCCAGCAGCTTGGGACCGGGACCCAACTACGAGCAGTACTTC; CDR3: CASSLGPGPNYEQYF
size: -; D: -; J: TRBJ2-7; V: TRBV9; DNA: TGTGCCAGCAGCACTGTCGGGGCACGCGGAACCTACGAGCAGTACTTC; CDR3: CASSTVGARGTYEQYF
size: -; D: -; J: TRBJ2-1; V: TRBV18; DNA: TGTGCCAGCTCACCACGGGGCTACAATGAGCAGTTCTTC; CDR3: CASSPRGYNEQFF
size: once; D: -; J: TRBJ1-3; V: TRBV5-1; DNA: TGCGCCAGCAGCTCGGAGGGCAGGAATAGTGGAAACACCATATATTTT; CDR3: CASSSEGRNSGNTIYF
size: -; D: -; J: TRBJ2-1; V: TRBV28; DNA: TGTGCCAGCAGCGAGGGGGGGCAACAGTTCTTC; CDR3: CASSEGGQQFF
size: -; D: -; J: TRBJ2-5; V: TRBV23-1; DNA: TGCGCCAGCAGTCAAAGGCAGAGGCGAGCGGGAGAGACCCAGTACTTC; CDR3: CASSQRQRRAGETQYF
size: -; D: TRBD1; J: TRBJ2-5; V: TRBV7-8; DNA: TGTGCCAGCAGGCGACCCGGGACAGGGAGGAAAGAGACCCAGTACTTC; CDR3: CASRRPGTGRKETQYF